The 25 T cell receptor beta chains presented below share a single source sample, sequenced in a study of T cell clonality in common variable immunodeficiency. Here immunoSEQ multiplex PCR was the method, and the copy in TCRdb shows in-frame clones only, minus some. Altogether more than 13,000 clones were found in the sample, and no singletons occur. Their recognized antigens are unknown. Findings and limits, study-wide: Fewer deletions and N-nucleotide insertions were reportedly seen in common variable immunodeficiency TCR beta sequences.

Sequenced input: peripheral blood mononuclear cells. The source is a human donor with common variable immunodeficiency.

This clone came up a few times. The sequence runs out 3 residues before the end of the CDR3; the remainder is reconstructed from the germline J gene. The chain carries TRBV19 and TRBJ2-2; no reliable D call. Looked up from germline, CDR1 is LNHDA and CDR2 is SQIVND (reference sequence). CDR3 length: 14 residues. V gave up 6 bases and J gave up 4 bases, with 12 bases separating them. This CDR3 is CASRGNSATGELFF. The CDR3 DNA, read in part, is TGTGCCAGTAGGGGCAACTCAGCCACCGGGGAG.

For this clone: The missing CDR3 end, 3 residues past where the read stops, is filled in from the germline J gene. The chain is built from TRBV7-9 and TRBJ1-1, with D unresolved. Germline V gene data show CDR1 as SEHNR and CDR2 as FQNEAQ (reference sequence). The CDR3 totals 13 residues. Trimming removed 5 bases at V and 2 bases at J, with 9 bases between. This CDR3 is CASSPTVNTEAFF. The sequenced CDR3 bases are TGTGCCAGCAGCCCCACAGTTAACACTGAA.

About this clone: The read terminates 3 residues before the CDR3 end, so the remaining end is supplied by the germline J gene. The chain joins TRBV19 to TRBJ1-5, with TRBD1 matching 9 bases. The CDR3 loop spans 18 amino acids. The J segment lost 0 bases and the V segment lost 1 base, leaving 7 bases of the junction unmatched. The germline V gene has CDR1 LNHDA and CDR2 SQIVND (reference sequence). The covered CDR3 bases are TGTGCCAGTAGTATAGCCCCGACAGGGGGAAATAGCAATCAGCCC. Its translation is CASSIAPTGGNSNQP. In full, the CDR3 reads CASSIAPTGGNSNQPQHF.

To note about this clone: The read terminates 3 residues before the CDR3 end, so the remaining end is supplied by the germline J gene. This rearrangement joins TRBV7-9 to TRBJ1-2, with TRBD1 matching 7 bases. Germline CDR1 is SEHNR and CDR2 is FQNEAQ (reference sequence). The CDR3 has 15 amino acids. The sequenced CDR3 bases are TGTGCCAGCAGCTTCCGAGACAGGGTTCCCGTCGGG. It codes for CASSFRDRVPVG. Given in full, the CDR3 is CASSFRDRVPVGYTF.

For this clone: The read halts 3 residues ahead of the CDR3 end, with the missing end drawn from the germline J gene. The chain uses TRBV19 and TRBJ1-1; 10 bases line up with TRBD1. Germline V gives CDR1 LNHDA, CDR2 SQIVND (reference sequence). Germline trimming cut 4 bases from V and 5 bases from J; bases unmatched to any gene: 7. The CDR3 runs 15 residues. The CDR3: CASSNRTGGGTEAFF. The part of the CDR3 DNA that was read is TGTGCCAGTAGTAATCGGACAGGGGGTGGTACTGAA.

By sample fraction, this clone is medium-sized. Read coverage stops 3 residues before the CDR3 terminus; the germline J gene supplies the remainder. The gene calls are TRBV7-9 and TRBJ2-1; TRBD2 aligns across 8 bases. The V gene end was trimmed by 5 bases and the J gene end by 5 bases; junction bases not matched to a gene: 8. Germline V gene data show CDR1 as SEHNR and CDR2 as FQNEAQ (reference sequence). The CDR3 sequence is 15 residues long. The CDR3 is CASSDGPRGDNEQFF. CDR3 bases read: TGTGCCAGCAGCGACGGGCCGCGGGGGGACAATGAG.

This clone showed up just a few times. The CDR3 goes on 3 residues after the read ends, and that part is filled in from the germline J gene. The chain is built from TRBV7-2 and TRBJ2-7; D gene ambiguous. V gave up 4 bases and J gave up 0 bases, with 13 bases separating them. In germline, CDR1 is SGHTA, CDR2 FQGNSA. The CDR3 is 15 residues long. CDR3 residues: CASSSRPRSSYEQYF. The covered CDR3 bases are TGTGCCAGCAGCTCCAGGCCGAGGAGCTCCTACGAG.

A word on this clone: The sequenced fragment ends 3 residues before the CDR3 boundary, so the rest is inferred from the germline J gene. V is TRBV2 and J is TRBJ2-1; TRBD2 aligns across 11 bases. The trim removed 6 bases at V and 8 bases at J, leaving 0 bases unmatched. Germline-derived CDR1 and CDR2 are SNHLY and FYNNEI. The CDR3 totals 12 residues. CDR3 region: CASRLAGDEQFF. The CDR3 DNA, read in part, is TGTGCCAGCAGACTAGCGGGGGATGAG.

About this clone: Read sequence stops 3 residues before the CDR3 end, and the germline J gene provides the missing end. The V gene is TRBV20-1, the J gene TRBJ2-7; TRBD2 matches at 8 bases. There are 12 residues in the CDR3. Germline V gene sequence: CDR1 DFQATT, CDR2 SNEGSKA (reference sequence). V lost 3 bases to trimming and J lost 5 bases; unmatched junction nucleotides: 3. The CDR3 is CSASGGAHEQYF. The sequenced CDR3 bases are TGCAGTGCTAGCGGGGGGGCCCACGAG.

This clone showed up just a few times. The read ends 3 residues before the CDR3 terminus; that terminus is restored from the germline J gene. The chain uses TRBV30 and TRBJ2-7; tentative D call: TRBD1 (5 bases). CDR1 GTSNPN and CDR2 SVGIG come from the germline V gene (reference sequence). Trimming stripped 2 bases from V and 3 bases from J, with 11 bases between. CDR3 length: 13 residues. CDR3 loop: CAWSRGRDYEQYF. CDR3 bases read: TGTGCCTGGAGTAGGGGCAGGGACTACGAG.

This clone was observed a handful of times. With the read ending 3 residues before the CDR3 end, the germline J gene is used to fill in that end. The chain combines TRBV18 with TRBJ2-3; D unresolved. V gave up 1 base and J gave up 1 base, with 9 bases separating them. The CDR3 length is 15 residues. Germline CDR1 KGHSH, CDR2 LQKENI. The covered CDR3 bases are TGTGCCAGCTCACCACTTATATTAGGCACAGATACG. As protein: CASSPLILGTDT. From start to end, the CDR3 is CASSPLILGTDTQYF.

This clone was counted a few times. The read stops 3 residues short of the end of the CDR3; the missing end is completed from the germline J gene. The chain has TRBV6-2 or TRBV6-3 and TRBJ1-2; D uncertain. Germline CDR1 is MNHEY and CDR2 is SVGEGT. CDR3 length: 15 amino acids. Trimming shortened V by 1 base and J by 0 bases, and 9 bases separated the two germline ends. The CDR3 loop is CASSYYHNTNYGYTF. Incomplete CDR3 DNA: TGTGCCAGCAGTTACTACCACAATACTAACTATGGC.

This clone has a handful of counts. The read falls 3 residues short of the CDR3 end, and the missing part is taken from the germline J gene. The chain links TRBV7-7 to TRBJ2-5, with 7 bases lining up with TRBD2. Germline V CDR1 and CDR2: SSHAT, FNYEAQ (reference sequence). This CDR3 has 12 amino acids. CDR3 sequence reads: CASGLLGETQYF. Incomplete CDR3 DNA: TGTGCTAGCGGGTTACTAGGAGAGACC.

This clone was seen more than once but under ten times. Read sequence stops 3 residues before the CDR3 end, and the germline J gene provides the missing end. The genes are TRBV7-2 and TRBJ2-7; 8 nucleotides align to TRBD1. CDR1 and CDR2 (germline): SGHTA, FQGNSA. The CDR3 length is 15 residues. The V segment lost 2 bases and the J segment 6 bases; nucleotides outside the gene matches: 9. The CDR3 DNA, read in part, is TGTGCCAGCAGCTTATACTCAGGGGGCTATGTCGAG. This encodes CASSLYSGGYVE. The full CDR3 is CASSLYSGGYVEQYF.

This clone was detected only a few times. The sequenced part of the CDR3 DNA is TGTGCCAGCTCACTGGGGGGGGGCGCGGGCAATCAGCCC. It yields the protein CASSLGGGAGNQP. The entire CDR3 protein reads CASSLGGGAGNQPQHF. This chain uses TRBV18 with TRBJ1-5, with TRBD1 as a possible D gene (6 bases). The read halts 3 residues ahead of the CDR3 end, with the missing end drawn from the germline J gene. V was trimmed by 4 bases and J by 2 bases, leaving 15 bases between them. This CDR3 spans 16 amino acids. CDR1 and CDR2 (germline): KGHSH, LQKENI.

Turning to this clone: The sequence runs out 3 residues before the end of the CDR3; the remainder is reconstructed from the germline J gene. The chain joins TRBV18 to TRBJ1-4; 8 bases fit TRBD1. CDR1 is KGHSH and CDR2 is LQKENI in the germline V gene. Trimming removed 2 bases from V and 5 bases from J; junction bases left unmatched: 7. There are 16 residues in the CDR3. CDR3 sequence reads: CASSPSIRTGNEKLFF. The DNA read from the CDR3 is TGTGCCAGCTCACCATCCATACGGACAGGGAATGAAAAA. Drawing the rest from reference TRBV18 and TRBJ1-4, the complete variable domain is NAGVMQNPRHLVRRRGQEARLRCSPMKGHSHVYWYRQLPEEGLKFMVYLQKENIIDESGMPKERFSAEFPKEGPSILRIQQVVRGDSAAYFCASSPSIRTGNEKLFFGSGTQLSVL.

Note on this clone: The read finishes 3 residues shy of the CDR3 end, and the germline J gene is used to complete it. The chain carries TRBV7-9 and TRBJ1-4; 7 bases are a match to TRBD1. V trimming: 1 base; J trimming: 5 bases; junction bases outside the gene matches: 4. There are 15 residues in the CDR3. Germline V lookup: CDR1 SEHNR, CDR2 FQNEAQ (reference sequence). The covered CDR3 bases are TGTGCCAGCAGCTTAGGACAGGGCGCCAATGAAAAA. Its protein is CASSLGQGANEK. The full CDR3 protein is CASSLGQGANEKLFF.

On this clone itself: The CDR3 is cut off 3 residues early in the read; its end comes from the germline J gene. V is TRBV19 and J is TRBJ2-2; 7 bases match TRBD2. V was clipped by 7 bases and J by 4 bases; unmatched bases: 6. The CDR3 extends over 14 amino acids. Per the germline V gene, CDR1 is LNHDA and CDR2 is SQIVND (reference sequence). The sequenced part of the CDR3 DNA is TGTGCCAGTACCCTTTGGGGGGGCACCGGGGAG. Its translation is CASTLWGGTGE. The entire CDR3 sequence reads CASTLWGGTGELFF. Together with reference TRBV19 and TRBJ2-2, the CDR3 gives the full variable domain: DGGITQSPKYLFRKEGQNVTLSCEQNLNHDAMYWYRQDPGQGLRLIYYSQIVNDFQKGDIAEGYSVSREKKESFPLTVTSAQKNPTAFYLCASTLWGGTGELFFGEGSRLTVL.

This clone was seen more than once but under ten times. The CDR3 protein is CAWSNRGTSGGGDTQYF. CDR3 DNA, as far as it was read: TGTGCCTGGAGTAACCGAGGGACTAGCGGGGGCGGAGATACG. The chain employs TRBV30 and TRBJ2-3, with 14 bases lining up with TRBD2. The read terminates 3 residues ahead of where the CDR3 ends, so the germline J gene completes it. This CDR3 region has 17 residues. Trimming removed 2 bases from V and 5 bases from J; junction bases left unmatched: 9. In germline, CDR1 is GTSNPN, CDR2 SVGIG (reference sequence).

This clone was seen more than once but under ten times. The CDR3 loop reads CASSLRAGRETQYF. CDR3 DNA (partial): TGCGCCAGCAGCTTGAGGGCAGGGAGGGAGACC. The rearrangement joins TRBV5-1 to TRBJ2-5; D possibly corresponds to TRBD2 (6 bases). Coverage ceases 3 residues before the CDR3 finishes, and the germline J gene fills in the end. Germline V gene sequence: CDR1 SGHRS, CDR2 YFSETQ. This CDR3 comprises 14 residues. V was cut by 1 base and J by 5 bases, with 12 bases left in between.

Remarks on this clone: The read gets to within 3 residues of the CDR3 end, and the germline J gene fills in the rest. The rearrangement joins TRBV19 to TRBJ2-2; 9 nucleotides match TRBD2. Germline lookup yields CDR1 LNHDA and CDR2 SQIVND (reference sequence). Trimming cost V 0 bases and J 0 bases; bases outside gene matches: 8. The CDR3 contains 19 residues. CDR3 bases read: TGTGCCAGTAGTATAGATAGCCTAGCGGGACGGTCGAACACCGGGGAG. Its protein is CASSIDSLAGRSNTGE. The complete CDR3 reads CASSIDSLAGRSNTGELFF.

Remarks on this clone: The read comes to an end 3 residues before the CDR3 does, leaving the germline J gene to fill in the end. The chain uses TRBV19 and TRBJ1-3, with TRBD1 identical over 7 bases. The V and J ends lost 6 bases and 0 bases, in that order; junction bases with no gene match: 8. The germline V gene has CDR1 LNHDA and CDR2 SQIVND (reference sequence). This CDR3 spans 16 amino acids. The CDR3 sequence is CASSISGTVSGNTIYF. The sequenced CDR3 bases are TGTGCCAGTAGCATTTCCGGGACAGTCTCTGGAAACACC.

This clone came up many times. The read ends 3 residues shy of where the CDR3 ends; the end is completed using the germline J gene. This sequence joins TRBV2 and TRBJ2-4, with 7 bases identical to TRBD2. This CDR3 is built from 15 residues. From germline, CDR1 is SNHLY and CDR2 FYNNEI. Trimming at V came to 1 base and at J to 1 base, leaving 1 base not matched to a gene. The part of the CDR3 DNA that was read is TGTGCCAGCAGTGAAGGGCGGGAGGCCAAAAACATT. Translated: CASSEGREAKNI. The whole CDR3 sequence is CASSEGREAKNIQYF.

The table lists this clone with a few counts. The CDR3 extends 3 residues past the end of the read, so its final part is completed from the germline J gene. This chain joins TRBV20-1 and TRBJ1-6, with a tentative D call TRBD1 (5 bases). V was pared by 2 bases and J by 6 bases, with 11 bases between. CDR3 size: 14 residues. Germline V gene data show CDR1 as DFQATT and CDR2 as SNEGSKA (reference sequence). The CDR3 sequence is CSARPAGINSPLHF. The sequenced part of the CDR3 DNA is TGCAGTGCTAGACCGGCAGGGATTAATTCACCC.

As for this clone: The read is 3 residues too short to cover the CDR3 end, so that end is filled in from the germline J gene. The genes are TRBV7-9 and TRBJ1-1, with 9 nucleotides matching TRBD1. V dropped 3 bases and J dropped 5; count of bases not matched to a gene: 7. Germline assignment: CDR1 SEHNR and CDR2 FQNEAQ (reference sequence). The CDR3 is made up of 15 amino acids. The covered CDR3 bases are TGTGCCAGCAGCTTTCCGGGACAGGGATCGACTGAA. Protein product: CASSFPGQGSTE. The entire CDR3 protein reads CASSFPGQGSTEAFF. Full variable domain (rest looked up from reference TRBV7-9 and TRBJ1-1): DTGVSQNPRHKITKRGQNVTFRCDPISEHNRLYWYRQTLGQGPEFLTYFQNEAQLEKSRLLSDRFSAERPKGSFSTLEIQRTEQGDSAMYLCASSFPGQGSTEAFFGQGTRLTVV.